Following are 25 T cell receptor beta chains from one sample sequenced in a study of beta chain features in type 1 diabetes. Every isolated RNA sample was fully reverse transcribed, so sequencing captured expressed TCRB transcripts. TCRdb's copy holds only in-frame clones and misses some; the assay was immunoSEQ multiplex PCR. The sample has 350,000 or so clones; roughly a fifth are singletons. Sequenced: naive CD4+ T cells from blood. These receptors were collected from a woman younger than 30 in good health.

This clone was detected many times. This sequence joins TRBV25-1 and TRBJ2-7, with 8 bases lining up with TRBD1. CDR1 and CDR2 (germline): MGHDK, SYGVNS. After removal of 9 bases from V and 5 bases from J, the junction contained 3 bases not matched to a gene. The CDR3 is 11 residues long. The CDR3 DNA reads TGTGCCAGTGACAGGGGTAACGAGCAGTACTTC. This gives the protein CASDRGNEQYF.

The chain combines TRBV29-1 with TRBJ2-3; 8 bases fit TRBD1. Germline V gene lookup returns CDR1 SQVTM and CDR2 ANQGSEA. The CDR3 is made up of 13 amino acids. J was trimmed by 7 bases and V by 7 bases; bases with no gene match: 10. CDR3: CSGRDRSFYTQYF. CDR3 bases: TGCAGCGGCCGGGACAGGAGTTTTTATACGCAGTATTTT.

The CDR3 here is CASPTSGGNGELFF. DNA of the CDR3: TGTGCCAGCCCAACTAGCGGGGGGAACGGGGAGCTGTTTTTT. The chain joins TRBV6-1 to TRBJ2-2; 12 nucleotides match TRBD2. With 8 bases clipped from V and 7 bases from J, the junction kept 5 bases outside the gene matches. Germline V gene lookup returns CDR1 MNHNS and CDR2 SASEGT. This CDR3 has 14 amino acids.

The sample holds a few counts of this clone. The chain uses TRBV7-9 and TRBJ1-2; 7 bases fit TRBD1. Germline trimming cut 5 bases from V and 3 bases from J; bases unmatched to any gene: 12. CDR1 is SEHNR and CDR2 is FQNEAQ in the germline V gene (reference sequence). CDR3 size: 16 residues. The CDR3 sequence: CASSPRGADEDYGYTF. The CDR3 DNA reads TGTGCCAGCAGCCCCAGGGGGGCGGACGAAGACTATGGCTACACCTTC.

The CDR3 coding sequence is TGTGCCTGGAGGCGCGGGACAGGGTACTCTGGGGCCAACGTCCTGACTTTC. Amino acids: CAWRRGTGYSGANVLTF. The V gene is TRBV30, the J gene TRBJ2-6; TRBD1 agrees at 9 bases. Germline V gene lookup returns CDR1 GTSNPN and CDR2 SVGIG (reference sequence). The CDR3 sequence is 17 residues long. Germline trimming cut 3 bases from V and 0 bases from J; bases unmatched to any gene: 6. The complete variable domain, with remaining parts taken from reference TRBV30 and TRBJ2-6, reads SQTIHQWPATLVQPVGSPLSLECTVEGTSNPNLYWYRQAAGRGLQLLFYSVGIGQISSEVPQNLSASRPQDRQFILSSKKLLLSDSGFYLCAWRRGTGYSGANVLTFGAGSRLTVL.

The chain combines TRBV7-8 with TRBJ2-3; no clear D. The CDR3 extends over 12 amino acids. Germline loops: CDR1 SGHVS, CDR2 FQNEAQ. The V gene lost 5 bases and the J gene lost 6 bases, with 9 bases spanning the gap. CDR3 protein: CASSVMADTQYF. The CDR3 coding sequence is TGTGCCAGCAGCGTGATGGCCGATACGCAGTATTTT.

This clone appeared a few times. CDR3 residues: CASSPILAGVLGEQFF. Here the CDR3 DNA reads TGTGCCAGCAGCCCGATACTAGCGGGAGTTTTGGGTGAGCAGTTCTTC. J is TRBJ2-1 and V is TRBV11-2; 11 bases are shared with TRBD2. J gave up 9 bases and V 5 bases, and 12 bases lay outside the gene matches. The CDR3 extends over 16 amino acids. Germline V gene data show CDR1 as SGHAT and CDR2 as FQNNGV.

The J gene is TRBJ2-3, the V gene TRBV7-2; D might be TRBD1 (5 bases). Germline V gives CDR1 SGHTA, CDR2 FQGNSA. Trimming shortened V by 1 base and J by 4 bases, and 9 bases separated the two germline ends. This CDR3 is built from 14 residues. In nucleotides, the CDR3 is TGTGCCAGCAGCTTAGGGACACTGGCAGATACGCAGTATTTT. Its protein product is CASSLGTLADTQYF.

This chain connects TRBV4-2 to TRBJ1-3; D is unresolved. The germline V and J ends were trimmed by 6 bases and 0 bases, with 12 bases remaining between them. Germline lookup yields CDR1 LGHNA and CDR2 YNFKEQ. This CDR3 spans 15 amino acids. The CDR3 bases are TGTGCCAGCAGTGAAAAAGCTAGCTCTGGAAACACCATATATTTT. Its protein is CASSEKASSGNTIYF.

This clone was counted a few times. This chain joins TRBV29-1 and TRBJ1-2; the match to TRBD1 covers 7 bases. CDR1 and CDR2 (germline): SQVTM, ANQGSEA. The CDR3 runs 13 residues. The ends lost 4 bases at V and 4 bases at J; junction bases unmatched: 6. CDR3 bases: TGCAGCGTTGGTAAGGGGGCCGGCTATGGCTACACCTTC. The encoded protein is CSVGKGAGYGYTF.

The chain links TRBV27 to TRBJ1-5; D is possibly TRBD1 (6 bases). The germline CDR1 and CDR2 sequences are MNHEY and SMNVEV (reference sequence). This CDR3 is built from 16 residues. The ends were cut back, 4 bases at V and 9 bases at J, with 22 bases in the middle. The CDR3 spells CASSSDPGAGGWPQHF. The CDR3 DNA is TGTGCCAGCAGTTCGGATCCAGGGGCAGGTGGCTGGCCCCAGCATTTT.

V gene TRBV6-1 combines with J gene TRBJ2-1; D remains unclear. CDR1 MNHNS and CDR2 SASEGT come from the germline V gene. The CDR3 is 13 residues long. The germline V and J ends were trimmed by 4 bases and 2 bases, with 6 bases remaining between them. The CDR3, as DNA: TGTGCCAGCAGTGGTCAGACCTACAATGAGCAGTTCTTC. This translates into CASSGQTYNEQFF.

V gene TRBV6-6 combines with J gene TRBJ1-1, with 11 bases identical to TRBD1. Germline V gene sequence: CDR1 MNHNY, CDR2 SVGAGI (reference sequence). The length of the CDR3 is 15 residues. With 5 bases clipped from V and 4 bases from J, the junction kept 6 bases outside the gene matches. The CDR3 DNA follows: TGTGCCAGCAGTGAGAGGGACAGGGGGGCCACTGAAGCTTTCTTT. Translated: CASSERDRGATEAFF.

The V and J genes are TRBV21-1 and TRBJ2-2; TRBD1 reflects the table's D call only, with no check against the DNA. TRBV21-1 is a pseudogene segment. CDR3 size: 12 residues. DNA of the CDR3: TGTGCCAGCATCGACAAAAAGGGGGAGCTGTTTTTT. This sequence encodes CASIDKKGELFF.

CDR3 nucleotides: TGTGCCAGCAGCTTGACTGATTATGGCTACACCTTC. It encodes CASSLTDYGYTF. This chain links TRBV7-2 with TRBJ1-2; D is uncertain. Per germline, CDR1 SGHTA and CDR2 FQGNSA. V was shortened by 3 bases and J by 5 bases, with 7 bases between the two germline ends. This CDR3 contains 12 residues.

This clone was seen a handful of times. The chain uses TRBV9 and TRBJ2-1; TRBD2 agrees at 14 bases. The CDR3 is made up of 16 amino acids. Germline CDR1 is SGDLS and CDR2 is YYNGEE. J lost 9 bases, V lost 5 bases, and 10 bases had no gene match. CDR3 bases: TGTGCCAGCAGTGTGGGACTAGCGGGAGTCGGGGTTGAGCAGTTCTTC. Protein product: CASSVGLAGVGVEQFF. Using reference TRBV9 and TRBJ2-1 for the parts outside the CDR3, the full variable domain is DSGVTQTPKHLITATGQRVTLRCSPRSGDLSVYWYQQSLDQGLQFLIQYYNGEERAKGNILERFSAQQFPDLHSELNLSSLELGDSALYFCASSVGLAGVGVEQFFGPGTRLTVL.

This chain connects TRBV7-2 to TRBJ2-7; 7 bases are a match to TRBD1. The length of the CDR3 is 15 residues. Looked up from germline, CDR1 is SGHTA and CDR2 is FQGNSA. Trimming at V came to 4 bases and at J to 7 bases, leaving 13 bases not matched to a gene. The CDR3 DNA reads TGTGCCAGCAGCTACTCCGGGACAGCAACACGGGAGCAGTACTTC. Its protein is CASSYSGTATREQYF.

This clone was seen once. V gene TRBV29-1 combines with J gene TRBJ1-4, with D perhaps TRBD1 (5 bases). Germline assignment: CDR1 SQVTM and CDR2 ANQGSEA. Trimming took 7 bases from V and 3 from J, leaving 15 bases between them. This CDR3 has 14 residues. The CDR3, as DNA: TGCAGCGCTACTCGCGGGGGACCTAATGAAAAACTGTTTTTT. It yields the protein CSATRGGPNEKLFF.

The chain employs TRBV11-1 and TRBJ2-3, with D perhaps TRBD1 (5 bases). Trimming cost V 0 bases and J 0 bases, with 7 bases left between them. The CDR3 has 15 residues. The germline V gene has CDR1 SGHAT and CDR2 FQDESV (reference sequence). Written as DNA, the CDR3 is TGTGCCAGCAGCTTAGCGGGGCCTAGCACAGATACGCAGTATTTT. It yields the protein CASSLAGPSTDTQYF.

This chain's CDR3 is CASRGFGANVLTF. The CDR3 DNA follows: TGCGCCAGCAGGGGCTTTGGGGCCAACGTCCTGACTTTC. The chain combines TRBV5-1 with TRBJ2-6, with D unresolved. The CDR3 runs 13 residues. Germline V gives CDR1 SGHRS, CDR2 YFSETQ. Trimming pared 5 bases from V and 3 bases from J, leaving 6 bases between.

This clone was picked up a small number of times. V is TRBV5-6 and J is TRBJ2-1; 9 nucleotides line up with TRBD2. J was trimmed by 5 bases and V by 2 bases; bases with no gene match: 5. Germline V gene data show CDR1 as SGHDT and CDR2 as YYEEEE. The CDR3 is 15 amino acids. CDR3 residues: CASSFGGRADNEQFF. The CDR3 bases are TGTGCCAGCAGCTTCGGCGGGAGGGCCGACAATGAGCAGTTCTTC.

J is TRBJ2-1 and V is TRBV5-1; D gene ambiguous. Trimming cost V 4 bases and J 15 bases, with 17 bases left between them. Germline CDR1 and CDR2: SGHRS and YFSETQ. The CDR3 is made up of 12 amino acids. Here the CDR3 reads CASSDGSHELFF. CDR3 DNA sequence: TGCGCCAGCAGCGACGGGTCCCACGAACTGTTCTTC.

CDR3 sequence: CSVEDYGQPQHF. The CDR3 coding sequence is TGCAGCGTTGAAGACTACGGGCAGCCCCAGCATTTT. V and J are TRBV29-1 and TRBJ1-5, with unresolved D. From germline, CDR1 is SQVTM and CDR2 ANQGSEA. Trimming took off 0 bases at V and 7 bases at J, with 7 bases between the two ends. The CDR3 extends over 12 amino acids.

In its sample, this clone was seen a few times. The sample holds other DNA sequences that translate to the same CDR3. V and J are TRBV18 and TRBJ1-1, with 9 bases lining up with TRBD1. This CDR3 contains 14 residues. Germline CDR1 KGHSH, CDR2 LQKENI. Unmatched junction bases numbered 1, after V lost 2 bases and J lost 3 bases. The CDR3 protein is CASSPRTGDTEAFF. For the CDR3, the DNA is TGTGCCAGCTCACCAAGGACAGGGGACACTGAAGCTTTCTTT.

This clone was observed a few times. This sequence joins TRBV10-3 and TRBJ2-7; 7 positions agree with TRBD1. Looked up from germline, CDR1 is ENHRY and CDR2 is SYGVKD. The V gene end was trimmed by 6 bases and the J gene end by 0 bases; junction bases not matched to a gene: 8. This CDR3 has 15 residues. For the CDR3, the DNA is TGTGCCATCAGGGAGACAGGGACGAGCTCCTACGAGCAGTACTTC. Its protein product is CAIRETGTSSYEQYF.